The 7 T cell receptor beta chains given below trace back to one sample, sequenced in a study of T cell responses to AZD1222 COVID-19 vaccine. Data came from immunoSEQ multiplex PCR; TCRdb stores just in-frame clones and leaves some out. The data hold roughly 200,000 clones, with roughly 94% observed a single time. The sample was peripheral blood, taken 28 days after the second dose of the MenACWY control vaccine. Every receptor here comes from an adult who received the MenACWY meningococcal vaccine as a control.

The chain combines TRBV2 with TRBJ2-5; tentative D call: TRBD2 (6 bases). CDR3 length: 12 amino acids. Trimming cost V 6 bases and J 4 bases, with 9 bases left between them. CDR1 is SNHLY and CDR2 is FYNNEI in the germline V gene. CDR3 DNA sequence: TGTGCCAGCAGGGGGGGAGGAGAGACCCAGTACTTC. Amino acid sequence: CASRGGGETQYF.

This clone was observed a handful of times. The chain joins TRBV7-2 to TRBJ1-2; TRBD1 might be the D (5 bases). The CDR3 has 13 residues. V gave up 7 bases and J gave up 4 bases, with 13 bases separating them. Per germline, CDR1 SGHTA and CDR2 FQGNSA. The CDR3 reads CASKLGGVYGYTF. Written as DNA, the CDR3 is TGTGCCAGCAAACTGGGGGGAGTCTATGGCTACACCTTC.

The CDR3 is CASSPQATSGRYEQYF. The DNA for the CDR3 is TGTGCCAGCAGCCCTCAGGCTACTAGCGGGAGATACGAGCAGTACTTC. The V gene is TRBV7-9, the J gene TRBJ2-7; TRBD2 agrees at 11 bases. Germline CDR1 reads SEHNR; CDR2 reads FQNEAQ (reference sequence). The CDR3 extends over 16 amino acids. After removal of 5 bases from V and 4 bases from J, the junction contained 10 bases not matched to a gene. The full variable domain, completed using reference TRBV7-9 and TRBJ2-7, is DTGVSQNPRHKITKRGQNVTFRCDPISEHNRLYWYRQTLGQGPEFLTYFQNEAQLEKSRLLSDRFSAERPKGSFSTLEIQRTEQGDSAMYLCASSPQATSGRYEQYFGPGTRLTVT.

This chain links TRBV7-9 with TRBJ1-4; D is ambiguous. V was clipped by 5 bases and J by 8 bases, with 18 bases between them. The CDR3 totals 15 residues. Germline V gives CDR1 SEHNR, CDR2 FQNEAQ (reference sequence). CDR3 DNA: TGTGCCAGCAGCGCATCCGGGAGGGCCCCAGAAAAACTGTTTTTT. It encodes CASSASGRAPEKLFF.

V and J are TRBV28 and TRBJ2-1; the D call may be TRBD1 or TRBD2 (6 bases each). This CDR3 region has 15 residues. Trimming cost V 4 bases and J 4 bases, with 14 bases left between them. The germline V gene has CDR1 MDHEN and CDR2 SYDVKM. The CDR3 sequence is CASSWVGGRYNEQFF. CDR3 in DNA: TGTGCCAGCAGTTGGGTAGGGGGGCGTTACAATGAGCAGTTCTTC.

The chain uses TRBV5-1 and TRBJ2-7; D may be TRBD1 (5 bases). V was shortened by 0 bases and J by 4 bases, with 11 bases between the two germline ends. CDR1 and CDR2 from the germline V gene are SGHRS and YFSETQ. The CDR3 is made up of 14 amino acids. The CDR3 nucleotides are TGCGCCAGCAGCTTGGAGCAGGGCGGATACGAGCAGTACTTC. This translates into CASSLEQGGYEQYF.

The chain links TRBV29-1 to TRBJ2-7, with D possibly matching TRBD2 (6 bases). V was cut by 1 base and J by 2 bases, with 15 bases left in between. CDR1 and CDR2 from the germline V gene are SQVTM and ANQGSEA. The CDR3 runs to 15 residues. In DNA, the CDR3 is TGCAGCGTTGAAGGGCGCGGGACGACGACCTACGAGCAGTACTTC. Translating it yields CSVEGRGTTTYEQYF.